Sequencing of this T cell receptor (beta chain) was carried out in a study of blood T cell repertoires in COVID-19. V dropped 5 bases and J dropped 5; count of bases not matched to a gene: 13. This CDR3 has 16 amino acids. Germline lookup yields CDR1 SGHTA and CDR2 FQGNSA. The count of this clone is one. Sequencing was performed with immunoSEQ multiplex PCR; in TCRdb, only in-frame clones are kept and a portion is missing. The table lists more than 60,000 clones, around 80% of them singletons, with over 9.5% in the top ten. The TCR comes from a man in his sixties with acute or convalescent COVID-19. The sequenced material came from peripheral blood. V and J are TRBV7-2 and TRBJ1-1, with TRBD1 matching 8 bases. The CDR3 region has the DNA TGTGCCAGCAGCCCCGGACAGGGACGGGGAGGAACTGAAGCTTTCTTT. As protein: CASSPGQGRGGTEAFF.